Sequencing of this T cell receptor (beta chain) was carried out in a study of beta chain features in type 1 diabetes. The V gene's germline CDR1 is LGHNA and CDR2 YSLEER. CDR3 length: 14 residues. Trimming left V 2 bases short and J 7 bases short, with 11 bases between. Since all of the isolated RNA was reverse transcribed, expressed TCRB transcripts were what got sequenced. Assay used: immunoSEQ multiplex PCR; TCRdb lists only in-frame clones, some missing. The data show 150,000 to 200,000 clones, with 63% seen just once and about 0.089% held by the top ten. About this clone: Its specificity is unknown.

Study results and caveats: In all four CD4+ subsets, TCRB CDR3 length was significantly, moderately reduced in type 1 diabetes.

V usage is TRBV4-3 and J usage is TRBJ1-4; D unresolved. Input material: naive CD4+ T cells from blood. The sequence was collected from a man aged 25-45 years with type 1 diabetes. The CDR3 protein is CASSQSPFFEKLFF. The DNA of the CDR3 is TGCGCCAGCAGCCAATCCCCTTTTTTTGAAAAACTGTTTTTT.